Listed below are T cell receptor beta chains from one sample, sequenced in a study of beta chain features in type 1 diabetes. Profiled with immunoSEQ multiplex PCR; TCRdb holds only in-frame clones, not every one. This sample has a few hundred thousand clones, with more than 9.5% found just once. Sequencing input: naive CD4+ T cells from blood. Receptor source: a woman aged 25 to 45 in good health. CDR3s include the opening cysteine and the closing phenylalanine or tryptophan. The D gene is left open where the match is weak. Size values are once, few and many counts, or a class for expanded clones, and some rows have none.

len	v_gene	abundance	d_gene	j_gene	CDR3aa	CDR3nt
17	TRBV4-3	-	TRBD2	TRBJ2-5	CASSQDPAGANQETQYF	TGCGCCAGCAGCCAAGATCCAGCGGGAGCAAACCAAGAGACCCAGTACTTC
15	TRBV10-3	few	TRBD2	TRBJ2-3	CAISELAGSTDTQYF	TGTGCCATCAGTGAGCTAGCGGGCAGCACAGATACGCAGTATTTT
16	TRBV25-1	few	TRBD1	TRBJ2-2	CASSDPGQGETGELFF	TGTGCCAGCAGTGACCCCGGACAGGGGGAGACCGGGGAGCTGTTTTTT
11	TRBV20-1	-	-	TRBJ2-7	CSARVSYEQYF	TGCAGTGCTAGAGTGAGTTACGAGCAGTACTTC
16	TRBV7-2	-	TRBD2	TRBJ2-1	CASSLREGRTYNEQFF	TGTGCCAGCAGCCTGAGGGAGGGGAGAACCTACAATGAGCAGTTCTTC
17	TRBV28	few	TRBD2	TRBJ2-1	CASSSPQSTSGRFEQFF	TGTGCCAGCAGTTCTCCCCAATCGACTAGCGGGAGATTTGAGCAGTTCTTC
15	TRBV28	few	-	TRBJ1-5	CASSSPSGSGQPQHF	TGTGCCAGCAGTTCCCCCTCAGGGTCGGGTCAGCCCCAGCATTTT
14	TRBV6-5	few	-	TRBJ2-5	CASSFSGGAETQYF	TGTGCCAGCAGCTTCTCTGGGGGCGCGGAGACCCAGTACTTC
14	TRBV15	-	TRBD1	TRBJ2-7	CATSKGQGADEQYF	TGTGCCACCAGCAAGGGACAGGGGGCAGACGAGCAGTACTTC
16	TRBV13	-	-	TRBJ2-4	CASSYRGAGAKNIQYF	TGTGCCAGCAGCTACAGGGGCGCGGGGGCCAAAAACATTCAGTACTTC
16	TRBV9	few	TRBD2	TRBJ2-2	CASSALGGANAGELFF	TGTGCCAGCAGCGCCCTGGGAGGGGCTAACGCCGGGGAGCTGTTTTTT
15	TRBV6-5	few	TRBD1	TRBJ1-2	CASTGGQGSTSGYTF	TGTGCCAGCACTGGAGGACAGGGTAGTACGTCTGGCTACACCTTC
18	TRBV7-9	few	TRBD1	TRBJ2-5	CASSTYSGQGRMQETQYF	TGTGCCAGCAGCACCTATTCGGGACAGGGGCGGATGCAAGAGACCCAGTACTTC
17	TRBV27	few	TRBD1	TRBJ2-3	CASSSQITGVKADTQYF	TGTGCCAGCAGTTCCCAGATTACAGGGGTGAAGGCAGATACGCAGTATTTT
15	TRBV30	-	TRBD1	TRBJ1-2	CAWNPTGRSHYGYTF	TGTGCCTGGAACCCGACAGGGCGCAGTCACTATGGCTACACCTTC
15	TRBV28	-	TRBD2	TRBJ2-1	CASRPTSGYNNEQFF	TGTGCCAGCAGGCCTACTAGCGGTTACAACAATGAGCAGTTCTTC
12	TRBV7-2	few	-	TRBJ1-1	CASSLVLAEAFF	TGTGCCAGCAGCTTAGTATTGGCCGAAGCTTTCTTT
15	TRBV7-2	few	-	TRBJ1-1	CASSLGGREVTEAFF	TGTGCCAGCAGCTTAGGAGGGAGGGAGGTCACTGAAGCTTTCTTT